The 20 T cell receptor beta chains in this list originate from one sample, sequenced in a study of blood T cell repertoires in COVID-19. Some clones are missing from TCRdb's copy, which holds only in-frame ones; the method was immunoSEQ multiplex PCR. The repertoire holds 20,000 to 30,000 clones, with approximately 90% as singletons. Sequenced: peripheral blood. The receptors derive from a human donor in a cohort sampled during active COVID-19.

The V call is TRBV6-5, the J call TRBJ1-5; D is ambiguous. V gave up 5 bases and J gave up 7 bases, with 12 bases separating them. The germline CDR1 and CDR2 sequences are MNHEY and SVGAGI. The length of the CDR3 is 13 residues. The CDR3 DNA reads TGTGCCAGCAGTCGCACTTTTCGCCAGCCCCAGCATTTT. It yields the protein CASSRTFRQPQHF.

The DNA for the CDR3 is TGCGCCAGCAGAGGGACAGGGTTTAAAGAGCAGTACTTC. It specifies CASRGTGFKEQYF. J is TRBJ2-7 and V is TRBV5-1, with 9 positions matching TRBD1. The CDR3 has 13 residues. Germline trimming cut 5 bases from V and 7 bases from J; bases unmatched to any gene: 7. Per germline, CDR1 SGHRS and CDR2 YFSETQ.

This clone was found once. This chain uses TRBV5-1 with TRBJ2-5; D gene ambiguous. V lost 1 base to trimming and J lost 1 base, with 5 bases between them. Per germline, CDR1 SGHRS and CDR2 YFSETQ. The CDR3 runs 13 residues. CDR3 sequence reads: CASSLSGQETQYF. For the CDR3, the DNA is TGCGCCAGCAGCTTGTCCGGCCAAGAGACCCAGTACTTC.

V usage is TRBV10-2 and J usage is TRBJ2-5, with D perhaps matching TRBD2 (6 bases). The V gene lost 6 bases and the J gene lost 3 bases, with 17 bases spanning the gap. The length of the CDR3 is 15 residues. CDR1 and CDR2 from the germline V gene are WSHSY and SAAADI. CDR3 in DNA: TGCGCCAGCAGGAGGGCCTTGAGGGAGGAAGAGACCCAGTACTTC. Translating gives CASRRALREEETQYF.

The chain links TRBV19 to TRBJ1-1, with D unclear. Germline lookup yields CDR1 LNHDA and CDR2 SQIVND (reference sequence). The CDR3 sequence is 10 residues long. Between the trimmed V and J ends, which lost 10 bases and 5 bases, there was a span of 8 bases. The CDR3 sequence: CATGRTEAFF. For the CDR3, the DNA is TGTGCCACCGGGAGGACTGAAGCTTTCTTT.

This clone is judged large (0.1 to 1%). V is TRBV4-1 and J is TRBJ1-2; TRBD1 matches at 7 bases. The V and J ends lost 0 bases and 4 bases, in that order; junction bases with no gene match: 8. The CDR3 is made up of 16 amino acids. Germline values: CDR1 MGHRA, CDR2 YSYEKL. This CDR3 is CASSQEAGTERYGYTF. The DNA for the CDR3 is TGCGCCAGCAGCCAAGAGGCCGGGACAGAACGCTATGGCTACACCTTC.

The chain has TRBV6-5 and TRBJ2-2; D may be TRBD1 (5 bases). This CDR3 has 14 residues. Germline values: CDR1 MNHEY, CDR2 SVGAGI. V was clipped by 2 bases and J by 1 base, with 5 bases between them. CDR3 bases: TGTGCCAGCAGTTACGACAGGAACACCGGGGAGCTGTTTTTT. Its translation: CASSYDRNTGELFF.

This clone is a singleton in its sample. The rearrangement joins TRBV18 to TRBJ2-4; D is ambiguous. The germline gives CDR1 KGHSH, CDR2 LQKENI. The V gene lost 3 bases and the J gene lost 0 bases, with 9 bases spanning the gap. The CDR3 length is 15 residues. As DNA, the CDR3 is TGTGCCAGCTCACCGGGCGAAATAGCCAAAAACATTCAGTACTTC. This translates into CASSPGEIAKNIQYF.

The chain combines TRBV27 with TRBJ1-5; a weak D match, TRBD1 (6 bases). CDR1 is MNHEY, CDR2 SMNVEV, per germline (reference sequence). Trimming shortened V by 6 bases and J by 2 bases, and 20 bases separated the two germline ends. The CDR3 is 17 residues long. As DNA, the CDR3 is TGTGCCAGCAGCCCCCGCGCAGGGGCGGGGGGCAATCAGCCCCAGCATTTT. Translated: CASSPRAGAGGNQPQHF.

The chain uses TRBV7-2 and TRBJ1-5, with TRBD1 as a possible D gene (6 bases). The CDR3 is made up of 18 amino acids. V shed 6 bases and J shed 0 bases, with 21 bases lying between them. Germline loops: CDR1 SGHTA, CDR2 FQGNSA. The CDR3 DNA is TGTGCCAGCAGAAAGGAAGGGGGTTTTGGGAGTAGCAATCAGCCCCAGCATTTT. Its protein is CASRKEGGFGSSNQPQHF.

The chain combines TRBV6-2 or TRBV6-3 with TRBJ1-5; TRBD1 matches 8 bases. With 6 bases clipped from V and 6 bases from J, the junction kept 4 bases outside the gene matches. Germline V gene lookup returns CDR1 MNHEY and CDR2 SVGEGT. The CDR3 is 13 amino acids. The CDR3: CASSQGASQPQHF. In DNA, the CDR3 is TGTGCCAGCAGCCAGGGGGCCAGTCAGCCCCAGCATTTT.

CDR3 amino acids: CASSSPNLEQFF. CDR3 bases: TGTGCCAGCAGTTCCCCGAACTTAGAGCAGTTCTTC. The chain uses TRBV6-6 and TRBJ2-1, with no clear D. CDR3 length: 12 residues. Trimming took off 4 bases at V and 10 bases at J, with 11 bases between the two ends. Per germline, CDR1 MNHNY and CDR2 SVGAGI (reference sequence).

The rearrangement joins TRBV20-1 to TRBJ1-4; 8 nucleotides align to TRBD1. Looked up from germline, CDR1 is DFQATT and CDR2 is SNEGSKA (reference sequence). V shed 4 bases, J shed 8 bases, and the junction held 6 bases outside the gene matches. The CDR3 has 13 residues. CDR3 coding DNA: TGCAGTGCTACTGAGACAGGGGCGGAAAAACTGTTTTTT. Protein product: CSATETGAEKLFF.

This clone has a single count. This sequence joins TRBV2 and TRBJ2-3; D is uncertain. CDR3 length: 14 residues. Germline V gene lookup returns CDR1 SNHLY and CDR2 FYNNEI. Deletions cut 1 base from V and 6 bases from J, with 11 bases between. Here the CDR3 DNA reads TGTGCCAGCAGTGAAGATCGATTCGGGGATACGCAGTATTTT. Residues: CASSEDRFGDTQYF.

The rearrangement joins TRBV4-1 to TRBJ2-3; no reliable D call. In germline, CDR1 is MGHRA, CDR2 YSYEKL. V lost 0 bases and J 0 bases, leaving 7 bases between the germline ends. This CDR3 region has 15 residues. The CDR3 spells CASSQDSVSTDTQYF. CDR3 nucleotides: TGCGCCAGCAGCCAAGATTCTGTTAGCACAGATACGCAGTATTTT.

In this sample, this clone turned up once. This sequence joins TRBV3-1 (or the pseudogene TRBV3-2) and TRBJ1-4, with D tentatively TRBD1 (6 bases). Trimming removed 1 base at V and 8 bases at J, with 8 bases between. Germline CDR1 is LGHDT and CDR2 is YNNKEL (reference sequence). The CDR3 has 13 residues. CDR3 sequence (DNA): TGTGCCAGCAGCCAAGTGAGGGGGGAAAAACTGTTTTTT. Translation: CASSQVRGEKLFF.

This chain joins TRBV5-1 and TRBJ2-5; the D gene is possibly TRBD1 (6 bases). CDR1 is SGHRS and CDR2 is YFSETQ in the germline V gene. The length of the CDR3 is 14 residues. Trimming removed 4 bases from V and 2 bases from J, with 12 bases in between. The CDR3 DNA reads TGCGCCAGCAGCCCCGGGACACTACAAGAGACCCAGTACTTC. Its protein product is CASSPGTLQETQYF. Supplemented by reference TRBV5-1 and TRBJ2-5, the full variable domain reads KAGVTQTPRYLIKTRGQQVTLSCSPISGHRSVSWYQQTPGQGLQFLFEYFSETQRNKGNFPGRFSGRQFSNSRSEMNVSTLELGDSALYLCASSPGTLQETQYFGPGTRLLVL.

The CDR3 DNA is TGTGCCAGCTCACCGGGGAGGAGCTCCTACGAGCAGTACTTC. Translating gives CASSPGRSSYEQYF. The chain links TRBV18 to TRBJ2-7; possible D gene TRBD2, 6 bases. Germline lookup yields CDR1 KGHSH and CDR2 LQKENI. The CDR3 contains 14 residues. The V and J ends lost 3 bases and 0 bases respectively, with 9 bases between them.

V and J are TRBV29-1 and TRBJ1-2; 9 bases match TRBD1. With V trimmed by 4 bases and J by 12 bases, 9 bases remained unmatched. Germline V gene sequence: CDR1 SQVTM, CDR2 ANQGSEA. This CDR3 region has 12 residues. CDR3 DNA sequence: TGCAGCGTTGCCGTTACAGGGGGCGCGAACACCTTC. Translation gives CSVAVTGGANTF.

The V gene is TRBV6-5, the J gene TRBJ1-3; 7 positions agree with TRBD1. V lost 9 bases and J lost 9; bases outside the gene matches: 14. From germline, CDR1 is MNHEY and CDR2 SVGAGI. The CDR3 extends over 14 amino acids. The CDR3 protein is CARVQGQLRSTIYF. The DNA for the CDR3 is TGTGCCAGGGTCCAGGGACAGCTGCGGAGCACCATATATTTT.